The 19 T cell receptor beta chains below were found in one sample sequenced in a study of regulatory T cells in long-lasting Graves disease. In building TCR beta libraries, iRepertoire HTBI primers were used together with Arm-PCR of CDR3 regions. TCRdb passed the multiplex PCR reads through MiXCR, listing each CDR3 protein once. This sample carries a few hundred thousand distinct CDR3 sequences, around 15% of them seen once, and the ten largest clones take more than 15%. Stated time point: newly diagnosed GD, antithyroid drugs for less than 3 months. Preparation of the TCR library used RNA extracted from PBMCs. These data also formed part of another study, on T cells in Graves' hyperthyroidism and ophthalmopathy.

Sequencing was performed on peripheral blood mononuclear cells (PBMCs), taken at new diagnosis, from a patient treated with antithyroid drugs. These receptors were obtained from a woman in her forties or fifties with Graves disease.

This clonotype was counted ten times or more. This chain uses TRBV3-1 with TRBJ2-7; weak D call: TRBD1 (5 bases). Looked up from germline, CDR1 is LGHDT and CDR2 is YNNKEL (reference sequence). V dropped 0 bases and J dropped 6 bases, with 12 bases sitting between them. The CDR3 runs 14 residues. The CDR3 nucleotides are TGTGCCAGCAGCCAAGAGGGGCAGGGCTCCGAGCAGTACTTC. Protein sequence: CASSQEGQGSEQYF.

There are many counts of this clonotype. The chain has TRBV2 and TRBJ1-2; D gene uncertain. V was pared by 4 bases and J by 8 bases, with 14 bases between. The length of the CDR3 is 13 residues. Germline V CDR1 and CDR2: SNHLY, FYNNEI. The CDR3 spells CASSGQVDEGYTF. The DNA for the CDR3 is TGTGCCAGCAGTGGCCAGGTTGATGAGGGCTACACCTTC.

V is TRBV12-3 or TRBV12-4 and J is TRBJ2-7; 11 bases are shared with TRBD2. This CDR3 comprises 16 residues. With V trimmed by 5 bases and J by 4 bases, 10 bases remained unmatched. The CDR3 here is CASSPRASGRRYEQYF. In nucleotides, the CDR3 is TGTGCCAGCAGTCCGCGGGCTAGCGGGAGGCGATACGAGCAGTACTTC.

This clonotype was recorded only once. In nucleotides, the CDR3 is TGTGCCAGCAGTTACCACAGAAGCTCTGGAAACACCATATATTTT. Its protein is CASSYHRSSGNTIYF. This chain links TRBV6-9 with TRBJ1-3, with D unclear. CDR1 and CDR2 (germline): MNHGY, SVAAGI. This CDR3 contains 15 residues. Trimming removed 3 bases from V and 0 bases from J, with 9 bases in between.

The V and J genes are TRBV9 and TRBJ2-5; D is ambiguous. There are 16 residues in the CDR3. The germline V gene has CDR1 SGDLS and CDR2 YYNGEE. With 0 bases removed from V and 0 bases from J, the gap between germline ends came to 12 bases. The CDR3 sequence is CASSVGRIKYQETQYF. CDR3 in DNA: TGTGCCAGCAGCGTAGGTAGGATTAAGTACCAAGAGACCCAGTACTTC.

The rearrangement uses TRBV25-1 and TRBJ2-7, with no clear D. CDR1 and CDR2 (germline): MGHDK, SYGVNS. Trimming stripped 3 bases from V and 3 bases from J, with 6 bases between. CDR3 length equals 12 residues. The CDR3 bases are TGTGCCAGCAGTGAGATCGGCTACGAGCAGTACTTC. This codes for CASSEIGYEQYF.

Many counts were recorded for this clonotype. V usage is TRBV2 and J usage is TRBJ1-2, with a tentative D call TRBD1 (5 bases). CDR1 is SNHLY, CDR2 FYNNEI, per germline. This CDR3 spans 14 amino acids. The germline V and J ends were trimmed by 4 bases and 5 bases, with 14 bases remaining between them. The DNA of the CDR3 is TGTGCCAGCAGTGGCAGGGAACTCGGATATGGCTACACCTTC. Its translation: CASSGRELGYGYTF.

This clonotype was counted ten times or more. The chain links TRBV28 to TRBJ1-6; D possibly corresponds to TRBD1 (5 bases). Germline loops: CDR1 MDHEN, CDR2 SYDVKM. The CDR3 spans 14 residues. The V and J ends lost 1 base and 6 bases respectively, with 7 bases between them. CDR3 nucleotide sequence: TGTGCCAGCAGTTTATTTAGGGGTAATTCACCCCTCCACTTT. It specifies CASSLFRGNSPLHF. Looking up the rest from reference TRBV28 and TRBJ1-6 gives the full variable domain: DVKVTQSSRYLVKRTGEKVFLECVQDMDHENMFWYRQDPGLGLRLIYFSYDVKMKEKGDIPEGYSVSREKKERFSLILESASTNQTSMYLCASSLFRGNSPLHFGNGTRLTVT.

This clonotype was found many times. The chain carries TRBV28 and TRBJ2-3; D perhaps matches TRBD2 (6 bases). The CDR3 runs 15 residues. V lost 3 bases and J lost 9, with 19 bases in between. Germline loops: CDR1 MDHEN, CDR2 SYDVKM. This CDR3 is CASSLVRDFEPTQYF. CDR3 DNA sequence: TGTGCCAGCAGTTTGGTGCGGGACTTCGAGCCCACGCAGTATTTT.

This clonotype was observed a handful of times. This sequence joins TRBV20-1 and TRBJ1-6; tentative D call: TRBD1 (6 bases). Per germline, CDR1 DFQATT and CDR2 SNEGSKA (reference sequence). Trimming removed 3 bases at V and 4 bases at J, with 13 bases between. The CDR3 totals 15 residues. CDR3 DNA: TGCAGTGCTAGCCGCAGGGGTTTTTATAATTCACCCCTCCACTTT. This codes for CSASRRGFYNSPLHF.

As concerns this clonotype: A single base separates this from a much larger clone, so it may be a read error. This chain joins TRBV5-1 and TRBJ2-3, with a possible D match to TRBD2 (6 bases). The CDR3 consists of 15 residues. The germline gives CDR1 SGHRS, CDR2 YFSETQ. Here the CDR3 reads CASGLGDFVTDTQYF. The CDR3 DNA follows: TGCGCCAGCGGCTTGGGGGACTTCGTCACAGATACGCAGTATTTT.

This clonotype was recorded many times. This chain joins TRBV28 and TRBJ2-5; 10 nucleotides line up with TRBD1. V was pared by 4 bases and J by 5 bases, with 7 bases of the junction left unmatched. CDR1 and CDR2 from the germline V gene are MDHEN and SYDVKM. There are 15 residues in the CDR3. CDR3 loop: CASSSGQGFLETQYF. Here the CDR3 DNA reads TGTGCCAGCAGTTCGGGACAGGGGTTTTTGGAGACCCAGTACTTC.

This clonotype was counted at least ten times. V gene TRBV28 combines with J gene TRBJ2-2; possibly TRBD2 for D (5 bases). V was clipped by 0 bases and J by 1 base, with 9 bases between them. The CDR3 loop spans 16 amino acids. Germline V gene sequence: CDR1 MDHEN, CDR2 SYDVKM. The CDR3: CASSLWLAGNTGELFF. DNA of the CDR3: TGTGCCAGCAGTTTATGGCTAGCAGGGAACACCGGGGAGCTGTTTTTT.

Ten or more counts support this clonotype. The rearrangement uses TRBV6-1 and TRBJ2-7, with TRBD2 as a possible D gene (6 bases). Germline V gene sequence: CDR1 MNHNS, CDR2 SASEGT. Trimming took 1 base from V and 6 from J, leaving 10 bases between them. The CDR3 is made up of 13 amino acids. DNA of the CDR3: TGTGCCAGCAGTGAAGTTTGGCGGGGCGAGCAGTACTTC. Translation: CASSEVWRGEQYF.

This clonotype was seen a few times. The chain uses TRBV5-8 and TRBJ2-1; D is undetermined. CDR1 is SGHTS and CDR2 is YDEGEE in the germline V gene. This CDR3 comprises 11 residues. V was shortened by 8 bases and J by 6 bases, with 9 bases between the two germline ends. The chain's CDR3 is CASLRVNEQFF. DNA of the CDR3: TGTGCCAGTTTAAGGGTCAATGAGCAGTTCTTC.

This clonotype appeared many times. The chain uses TRBV7-2 and TRBJ1-5; D is perhaps TRBD1 (5 bases). Germline-derived CDR1 and CDR2 are SGHTA and FQGNSA. V lost 5 bases and J 9 bases, leaving 11 bases between the germline ends. The CDR3 is made up of 12 amino acids. CDR3 bases: TGTGCCAGCAGCCTAGGGGATCCGCCCCAGCATTTT. Encoded protein: CASSLGDPPQHF.

The V and J genes are TRBV6-2 or TRBV6-3 and TRBJ1-1; D gene unclear. The germline V and J ends were trimmed by 3 bases and 5 bases, with 13 bases remaining between them. The CDR3 has 14 amino acids. Germline V gene data show CDR1 as MNHEY and CDR2 as SVGEGT. The DNA for the CDR3 is TGTGCCAGCAGTTATACACGGCCCGTAACTGAAGCTTTCTTT. Translated, it gives CASSYTRPVTEAFF.

As to this clonotype: A much larger clone lies a single base off, so this may be a read error. The chain links TRBV28 to TRBJ2-3; 10 positions match TRBD2. From germline, CDR1 is MDHEN and CDR2 SYDVKM. The CDR3 length is 17 residues. Written as DNA, the CDR3 is TGTGCCGGCAGTTTACACCGATTGGGACTAGCGTATGATACGCAGTATTTT. It yields the protein CAGSLHRLGLAYDTQYF. The whole variable domain, filled in from reference TRBV28 and TRBJ2-3, reads DVKVTQSSRYLVKRTGEKVFLECVQDMDHENMFWYRQDPGLGLRLIYFSYDVKMKEKGDIPEGYSVSREKKERFSLILESASTNQTSMYLCAGSLHRLGLAYDTQYFGPGTRLTVL.

This clonotype was seen at least ten times. V gene TRBV6-5 combines with J gene TRBJ2-5, with D maybe TRBD2 (5 bases). The CDR3 loop spans 13 amino acids. V was clipped by 6 bases and J by 2 bases, with 10 bases between them. CDR1 and CDR2 (germline): MNHEY, SVGAGI. The CDR3 nucleotides are TGTGCCAGCAGGTACAGCGGACAAGAGACCCAGTACTTC. Protein sequence: CASRYSGQETQYF.